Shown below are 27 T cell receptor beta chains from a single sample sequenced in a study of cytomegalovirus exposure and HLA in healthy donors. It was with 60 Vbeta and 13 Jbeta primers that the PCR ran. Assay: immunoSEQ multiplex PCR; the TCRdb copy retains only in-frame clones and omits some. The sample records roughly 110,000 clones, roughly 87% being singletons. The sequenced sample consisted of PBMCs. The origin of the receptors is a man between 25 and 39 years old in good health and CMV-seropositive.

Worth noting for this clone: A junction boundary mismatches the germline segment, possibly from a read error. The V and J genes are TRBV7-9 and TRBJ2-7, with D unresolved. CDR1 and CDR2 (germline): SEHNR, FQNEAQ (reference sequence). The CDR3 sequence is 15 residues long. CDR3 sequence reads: CSSSLVSGTSYEQYF. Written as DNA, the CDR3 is TGTTCCAGCAGCTTAGTCTCAGGAACCTCCTACGAGCAGTACTTC.

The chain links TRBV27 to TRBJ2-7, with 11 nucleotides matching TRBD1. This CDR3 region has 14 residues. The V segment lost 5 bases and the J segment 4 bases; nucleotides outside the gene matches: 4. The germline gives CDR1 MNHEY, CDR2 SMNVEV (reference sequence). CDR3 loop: CASSEGQGDYEQYF. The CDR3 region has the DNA TGTGCCAGCAGTGAGGGACAGGGGGATTACGAGCAGTACTTC.

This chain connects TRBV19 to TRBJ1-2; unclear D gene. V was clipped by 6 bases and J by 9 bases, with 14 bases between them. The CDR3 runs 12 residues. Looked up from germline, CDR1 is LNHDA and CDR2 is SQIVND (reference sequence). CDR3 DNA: TGTGCCAGTAGCCCCTCAGAAAAGAGCTACACCTTC. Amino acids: CASSPSEKSYTF.

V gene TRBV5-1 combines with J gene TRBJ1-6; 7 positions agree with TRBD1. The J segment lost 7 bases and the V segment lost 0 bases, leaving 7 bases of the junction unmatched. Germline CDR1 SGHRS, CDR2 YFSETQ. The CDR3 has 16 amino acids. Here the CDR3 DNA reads TGCGCCAGCAGCTTGGACTTCAGCAGGGGGAATTCACCCCTCCACTTT. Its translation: CASSLDFSRGNSPLHF.

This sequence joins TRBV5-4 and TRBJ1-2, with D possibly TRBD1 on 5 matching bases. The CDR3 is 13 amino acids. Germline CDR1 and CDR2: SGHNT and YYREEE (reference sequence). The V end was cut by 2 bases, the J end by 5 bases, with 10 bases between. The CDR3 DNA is TGTGCCAGCAGCTTCGGGGGGAGTTATGGCTACACCTTC. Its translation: CASSFGGSYGYTF.

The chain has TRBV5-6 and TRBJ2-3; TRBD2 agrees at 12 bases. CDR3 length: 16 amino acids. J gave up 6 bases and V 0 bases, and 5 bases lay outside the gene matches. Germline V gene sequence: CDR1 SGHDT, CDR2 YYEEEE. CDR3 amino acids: CASSLGAGTSGDTQYF. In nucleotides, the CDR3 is TGTGCCAGCAGCTTGGGGGCCGGGACTAGCGGGGATACGCAGTATTTT.

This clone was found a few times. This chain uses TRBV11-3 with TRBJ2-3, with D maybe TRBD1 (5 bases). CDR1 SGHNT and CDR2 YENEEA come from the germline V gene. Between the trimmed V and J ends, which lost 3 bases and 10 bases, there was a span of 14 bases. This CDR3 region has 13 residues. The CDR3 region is CASSFTQGDAQYF. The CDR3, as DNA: TGTGCCAGCAGCTTTACCCAAGGGGATGCGCAGTATTTT. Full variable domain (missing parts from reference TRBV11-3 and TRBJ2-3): EAGVVQSPRYKIIEKKQPVAFWCNPISGHNTLYWYLQNLGQGPELLIRYENEEAVDDSQLPKDRFSAERLKGVDSTLKIQPAELGDSAVYLCASSFTQGDAQYFGPGTRLTVL.

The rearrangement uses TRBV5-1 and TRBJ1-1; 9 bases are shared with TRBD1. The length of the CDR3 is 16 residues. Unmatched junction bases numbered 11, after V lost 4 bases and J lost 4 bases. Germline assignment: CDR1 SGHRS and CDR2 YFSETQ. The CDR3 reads CASSPTGGAGVTEAFF. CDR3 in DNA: TGCGCCAGCAGCCCTACAGGGGGCGCGGGGGTCACTGAAGCTTTCTTT.

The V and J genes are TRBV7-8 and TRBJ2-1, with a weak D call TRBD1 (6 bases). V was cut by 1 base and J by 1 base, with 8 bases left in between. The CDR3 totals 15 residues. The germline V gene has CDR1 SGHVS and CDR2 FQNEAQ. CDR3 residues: CASSLGRGSYNEQFF. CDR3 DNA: TGTGCCAGCAGCTTAGGTAGGGGGTCCTACAATGAGCAGTTCTTC.

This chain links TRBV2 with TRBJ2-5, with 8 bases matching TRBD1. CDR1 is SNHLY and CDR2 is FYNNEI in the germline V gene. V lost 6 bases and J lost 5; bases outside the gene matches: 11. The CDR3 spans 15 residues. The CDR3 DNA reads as TGTGCCAGCAGAGCCTATTCAGGGGGCCAGGAGACCCAGTACTTC. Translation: CASRAYSGGQETQYF.

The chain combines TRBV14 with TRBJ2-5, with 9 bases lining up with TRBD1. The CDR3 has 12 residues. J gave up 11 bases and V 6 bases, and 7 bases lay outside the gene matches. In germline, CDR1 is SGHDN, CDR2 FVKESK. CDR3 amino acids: CASSNTGGSQYF. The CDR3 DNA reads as TGTGCCAGCAGTAACACAGGGGGCTCGCAGTACTTC. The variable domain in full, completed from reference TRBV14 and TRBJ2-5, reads EAGVTQFPSHSVIEKGQTVTLRCDPISGHDNLYWYRRVMGKEIKFLLHFVKESKQDESGMPNNRFLAERTGGTYSTLKVQPAELEDSGVYFCASSNTGGSQYFGPGTRLLVL.

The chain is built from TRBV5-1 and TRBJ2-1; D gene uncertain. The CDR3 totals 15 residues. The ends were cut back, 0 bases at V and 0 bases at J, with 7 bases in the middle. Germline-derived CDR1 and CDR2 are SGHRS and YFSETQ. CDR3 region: CASSLVLSSYNEQFF. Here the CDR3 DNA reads TGCGCCAGCAGCTTGGTCTTGAGCTCCTACAATGAGCAGTTCTTC.

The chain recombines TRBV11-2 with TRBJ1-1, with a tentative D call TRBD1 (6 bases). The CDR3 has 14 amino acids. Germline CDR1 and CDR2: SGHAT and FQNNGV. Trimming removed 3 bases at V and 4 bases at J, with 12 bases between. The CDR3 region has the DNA TGTGCCAGCAGCTTCACAGGGTTGGGCACTGAAGCTTTCTTT. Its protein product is CASSFTGLGTEAFF.

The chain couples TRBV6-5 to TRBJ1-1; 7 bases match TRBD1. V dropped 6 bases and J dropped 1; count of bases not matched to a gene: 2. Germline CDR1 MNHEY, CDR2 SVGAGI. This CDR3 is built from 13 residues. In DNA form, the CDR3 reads TGTGCCAGCAGAAGACAGGGGAACACTGAAGCTTTCTTT. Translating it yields CASRRQGNTEAFF.

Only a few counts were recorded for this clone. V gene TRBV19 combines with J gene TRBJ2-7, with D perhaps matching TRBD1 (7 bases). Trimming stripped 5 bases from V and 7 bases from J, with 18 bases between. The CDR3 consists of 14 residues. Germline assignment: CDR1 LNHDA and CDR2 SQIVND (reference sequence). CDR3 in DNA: TGTGCCAGTAGTGCCGGAGAGGGGGCGGGGGAGCAGTACTTC. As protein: CASSAGEGAGEQYF.

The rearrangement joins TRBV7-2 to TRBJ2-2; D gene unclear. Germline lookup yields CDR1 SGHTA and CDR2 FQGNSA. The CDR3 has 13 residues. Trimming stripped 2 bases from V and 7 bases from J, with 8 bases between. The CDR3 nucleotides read TGTGCCAGCAGCTTACAGGAAATCGGGGAGCTGTTTTTT. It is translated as CASSLQEIGELFF.

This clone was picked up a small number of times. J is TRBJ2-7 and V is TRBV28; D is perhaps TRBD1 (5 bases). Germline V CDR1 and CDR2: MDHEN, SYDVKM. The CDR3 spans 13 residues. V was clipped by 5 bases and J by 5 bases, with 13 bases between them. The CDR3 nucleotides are TGTGCCAGCAGTCCCACAGGTATGAACGAGCAGTACTTC. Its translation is CASSPTGMNEQYF.

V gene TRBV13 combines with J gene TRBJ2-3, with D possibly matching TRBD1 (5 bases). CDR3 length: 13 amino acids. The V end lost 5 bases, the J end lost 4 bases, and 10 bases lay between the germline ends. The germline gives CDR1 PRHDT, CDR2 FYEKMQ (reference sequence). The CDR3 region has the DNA TGTGCCAGCAGCCCACAGGCGGCAGATACGCAGTATTTT. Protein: CASSPQAADTQYF.

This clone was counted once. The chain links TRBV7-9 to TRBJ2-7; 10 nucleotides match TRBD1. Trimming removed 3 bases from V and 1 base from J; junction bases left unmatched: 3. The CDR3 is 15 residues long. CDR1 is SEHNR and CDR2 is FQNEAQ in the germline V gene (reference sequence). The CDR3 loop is CASSFPDRGSYEQYF. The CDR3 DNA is TGTGCCAGCAGCTTCCCGGACAGGGGGTCCTACGAGCAGTACTTC.

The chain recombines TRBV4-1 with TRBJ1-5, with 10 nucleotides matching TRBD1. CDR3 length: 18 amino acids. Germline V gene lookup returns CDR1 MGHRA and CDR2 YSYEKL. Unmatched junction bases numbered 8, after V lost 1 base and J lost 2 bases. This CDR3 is CASSQGGRGTGGNQPQHF. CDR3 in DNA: TGCGCCAGCAGCCAAGGGGGGAGGGGGACAGGGGGCAATCAGCCCCAGCATTTT.

The DNA of the CDR3 is TGTGCCAGCAGCGCCTTAGGGGGCGCCTCCGGAAACACCATATATTTT. Its protein product is CASSALGGASGNTIYF. The chain joins TRBV7-6 to TRBJ1-3, with 7 positions matching TRBD1. The CDR3 runs 16 residues. Germline V gene data show CDR1 as SGHVS and CDR2 as FNYEAQ. Trimming cost V 5 bases and J 4 bases; bases outside gene matches: 11.

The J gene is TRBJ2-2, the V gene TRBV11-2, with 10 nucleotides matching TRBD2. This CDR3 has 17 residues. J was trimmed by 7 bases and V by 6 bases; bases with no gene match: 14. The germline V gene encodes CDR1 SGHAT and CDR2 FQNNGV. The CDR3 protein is CASRAGSSGGSGGELFF. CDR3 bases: TGTGCCAGCAGAGCAGGTTCTAGCGGGGGTTCTGGCGGGGAGCTGTTTTTT.

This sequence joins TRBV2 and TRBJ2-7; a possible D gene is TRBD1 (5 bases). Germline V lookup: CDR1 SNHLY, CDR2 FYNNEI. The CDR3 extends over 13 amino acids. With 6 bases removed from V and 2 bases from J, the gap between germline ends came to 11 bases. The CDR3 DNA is TGTGCCAGCAGAGACAGCCCTACCTACGAGCAGTACTTC. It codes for CASRDSPTYEQYF. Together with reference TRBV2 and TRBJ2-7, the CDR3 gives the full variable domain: EPEVTQTPSHQVTQMGQEVILRCVPISNHLYFYWYRQILGQKVEFLVSFYNNEISEKSEIFDDQFSVERPDGSNFTLKIRSTKLEDSAMYFCASRDSPTYEQYFGPGTRLTVT.

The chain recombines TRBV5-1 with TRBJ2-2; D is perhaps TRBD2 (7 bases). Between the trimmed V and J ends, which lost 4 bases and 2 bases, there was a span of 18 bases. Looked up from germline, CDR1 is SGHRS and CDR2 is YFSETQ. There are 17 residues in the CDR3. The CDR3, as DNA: TGCGCCAGCAGCGTAACCCCGGCGGGGGCCAACACCGGGGAGCTGTTTTTT. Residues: CASSVTPAGANTGELFF.

CDR3 coding DNA: TGCGCCAGCAATTCGGGAAGCCACTATGGCTACACCTTC. Translation: CASNSGSHYGYTF. The genes are TRBV10-1 and TRBJ1-2; D call uncertain. Trimming stripped 7 bases from V and 3 bases from J, with 12 bases between. Germline CDR1 reads WNHNN; CDR2 reads SYGVQD (reference sequence). The CDR3 covers 13 residues.

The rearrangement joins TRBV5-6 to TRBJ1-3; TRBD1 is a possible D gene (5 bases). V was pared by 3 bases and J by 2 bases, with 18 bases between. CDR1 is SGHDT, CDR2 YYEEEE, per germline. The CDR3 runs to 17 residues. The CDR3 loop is CASSSEVGGKAGNTIYF. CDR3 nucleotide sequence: TGTGCCAGCAGCTCGGAGGTCGGGGGTAAGGCTGGAAACACCATATATTTT.

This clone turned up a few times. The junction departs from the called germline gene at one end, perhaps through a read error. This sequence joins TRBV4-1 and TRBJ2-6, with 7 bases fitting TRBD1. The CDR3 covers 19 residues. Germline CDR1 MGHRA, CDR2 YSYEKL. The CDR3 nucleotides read TGCGCCAGCAGCCAAGAAACGGTAGGGACAGCCTCTGGGGCCAACGGCCTGACTTTC. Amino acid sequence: CASSQETVGTASGANGLTF.